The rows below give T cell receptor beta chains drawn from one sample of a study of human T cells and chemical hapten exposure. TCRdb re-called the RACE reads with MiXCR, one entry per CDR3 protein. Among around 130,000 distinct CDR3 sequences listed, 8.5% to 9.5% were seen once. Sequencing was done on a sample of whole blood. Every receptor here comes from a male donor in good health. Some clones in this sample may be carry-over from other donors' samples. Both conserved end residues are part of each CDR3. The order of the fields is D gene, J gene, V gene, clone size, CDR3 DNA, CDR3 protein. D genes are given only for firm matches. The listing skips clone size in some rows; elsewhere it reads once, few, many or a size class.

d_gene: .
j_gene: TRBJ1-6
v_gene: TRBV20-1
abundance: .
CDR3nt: TGCAGTACTAGATCCCCAGGGGCTAATAAATATAATTCACCCCTCCACTTT
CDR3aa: CSTRSPGANKYNSPLHF

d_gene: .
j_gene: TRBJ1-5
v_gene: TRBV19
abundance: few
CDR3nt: TGTGCCAGTAGTATATCTGGAGCGAGCCGTAATCAGCCCCAGCATTTT
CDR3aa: CASSISGASRNQPQHF

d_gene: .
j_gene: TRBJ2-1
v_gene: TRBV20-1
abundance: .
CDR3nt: TGCAGTGCTGTACTTACAGGAGGTGAGCAGTTCTTC
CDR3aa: CSAVLTGGEQFF

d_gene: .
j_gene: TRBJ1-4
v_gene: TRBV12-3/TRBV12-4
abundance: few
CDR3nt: TGTGCCAGCAGTGGGGTGGCAGGGCGATACGAAAAACTGTTTTTT
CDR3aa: CASSGVAGRYEKLFF

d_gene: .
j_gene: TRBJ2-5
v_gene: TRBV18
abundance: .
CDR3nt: TGTGCCAGCTCACCGACCTCCGGGGGCAAAGAGACCCAGTACTTC
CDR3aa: CASSPTSGGKETQYF

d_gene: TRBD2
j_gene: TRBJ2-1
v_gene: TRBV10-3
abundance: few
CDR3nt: TGTGCCATCAGGGGAGCGGGAGGGCCAGGAAATGAGCAGTTCTTC
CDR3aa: CAIRGAGGPGNEQFF

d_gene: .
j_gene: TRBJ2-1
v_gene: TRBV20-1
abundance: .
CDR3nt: TGCAGTGCTAGATGGCTAGCGTCTTACAATGAGCAGTTCTTC
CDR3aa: CSARWLASYNEQFF

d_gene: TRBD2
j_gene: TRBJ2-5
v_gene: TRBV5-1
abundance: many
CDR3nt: TGCGCCAGCAGGTTCGGGACTAGCGGATCTCAAGAGACCCAGTACTTC
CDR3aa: CASRFGTSGSQETQYF

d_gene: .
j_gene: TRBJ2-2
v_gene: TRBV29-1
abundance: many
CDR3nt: TGCAGCGTTTCCAGGGCCGGGGAGCTGTTTTTT
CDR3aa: CSVSRAGELFF

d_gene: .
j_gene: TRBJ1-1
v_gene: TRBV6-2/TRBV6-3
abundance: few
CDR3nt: TGTGCCAGCAGTAGACTCACAAGGAGGCTGAACACTGAAGCTTTCTTT
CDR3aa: CASSRLTRRLNTEAFF

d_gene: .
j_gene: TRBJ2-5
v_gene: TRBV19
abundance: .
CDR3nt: TGTGCCAGTAGTATAGATCTAAGGTCCAGGTTCACGGAGACCCAGTACTTC
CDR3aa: CASSIDLRSRFTETQYF

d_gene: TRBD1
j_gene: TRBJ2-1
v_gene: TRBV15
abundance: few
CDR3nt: TGTGCCACCAGCAGAGGCCGGGACAGCACATACAATGAGCAGTTCTTC
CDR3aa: CATSRGRDSTYNEQFF

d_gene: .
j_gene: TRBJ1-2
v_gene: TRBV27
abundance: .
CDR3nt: TGTGCCAGCAGTTTAAGGTCGGCTAACTATGGCTACACCTTC
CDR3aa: CASSLRSANYGYTF

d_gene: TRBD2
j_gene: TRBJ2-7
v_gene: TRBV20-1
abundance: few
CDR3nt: TGCAGTGCTAGAGGGGGGACTAGCGGAATCCTTTCCTACGAGCAGTACTTC
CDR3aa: CSARGGTSGILSYEQYF

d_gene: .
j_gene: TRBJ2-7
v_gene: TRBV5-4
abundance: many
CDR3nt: TGTGCCAGCAGCTTGGAACTTAGCTCCTACGAGCAGTACTTC
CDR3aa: CASSLELSSYEQYF

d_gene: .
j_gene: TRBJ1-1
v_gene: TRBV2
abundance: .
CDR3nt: TGTGCCAGAGAAACAGGGCCCGGGGCTTTCTTT
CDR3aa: CARETGPGAFF

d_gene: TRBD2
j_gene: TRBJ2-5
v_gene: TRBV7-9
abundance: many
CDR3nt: TGTGCCAGCAGCTTAAGTTCCGGGGGGGGAGAGACCCAGTACTTC
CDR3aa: CASSLSSGGGETQYF

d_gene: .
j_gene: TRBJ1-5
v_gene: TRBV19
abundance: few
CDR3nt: TGTGCCAGTAGCACCAGGGAGTTGAGCAATCAGCCCCAGCATTTT
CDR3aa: CASSTRELSNQPQHF

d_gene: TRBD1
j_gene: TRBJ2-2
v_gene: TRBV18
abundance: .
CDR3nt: TGTGCCAGCTCACCACCAGTTGGACAGGGGGGAGCCGGGGAGCTGTTTTTT
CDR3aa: CASSPPVGQGGAGELFF

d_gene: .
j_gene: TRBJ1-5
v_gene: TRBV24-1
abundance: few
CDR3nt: TGTGCCACCAGTGATTTTATGACACCTTGGCTCCAGCATTTT
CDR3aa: CATSDFMTPWLQHF

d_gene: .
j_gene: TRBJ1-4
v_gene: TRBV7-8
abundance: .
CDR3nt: TGTGCCAGCAGCTTAAAGGACAGACTCAATGAAAAACTGTTTTTT
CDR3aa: CASSLKDRLNEKLFF

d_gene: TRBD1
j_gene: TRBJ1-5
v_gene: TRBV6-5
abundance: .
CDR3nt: TGTGCCAGCAGTTACGGGACAGGGCGCAATCAGCCCCAGCATTTT
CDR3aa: CASSYGTGRNQPQHF

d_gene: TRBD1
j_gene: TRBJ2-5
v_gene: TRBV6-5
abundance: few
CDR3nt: TGTGCCAGCAGTTACTCGGGACAGGGGTCCCAGTACTTC
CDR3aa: CASSYSGQGSQYF

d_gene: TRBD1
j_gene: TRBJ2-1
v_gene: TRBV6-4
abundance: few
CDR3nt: TGTGCCAGCAGTGACTCGGGACAGGGAGGAATGAATGAGCAGTTCTTC
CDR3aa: CASSDSGQGGMNEQFF

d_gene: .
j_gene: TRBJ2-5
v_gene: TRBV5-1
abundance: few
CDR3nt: TGCGCCAGCAGCTGGACAGTCGAGACCCAGTACTTC
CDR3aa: CASSWTVETQYF

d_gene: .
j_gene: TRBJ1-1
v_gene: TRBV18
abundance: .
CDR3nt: TGTGCCAGCTCACCACTGGACAGACTGAACACTGAAGCTTTCTTT
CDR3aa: CASSPLDRLNTEAFF

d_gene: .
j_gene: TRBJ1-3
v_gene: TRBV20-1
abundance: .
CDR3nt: TGCAGTGCTAGAGGGGGCAGGGGACGCTCTGGAAACACCATATATTTT
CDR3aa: CSARGGRGRSGNTIYF

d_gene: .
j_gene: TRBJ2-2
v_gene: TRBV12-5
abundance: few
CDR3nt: TGTGCTAGTGGTTTCCCCACACAGCTTTCGAACACCGGGGAGCTGTTTTTT
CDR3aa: CASGFPTQLSNTGELFF

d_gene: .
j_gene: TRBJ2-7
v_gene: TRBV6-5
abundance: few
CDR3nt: TGTGCCAGCAGTACGCCCACCAGTCCCTACGAGCAGTACTTC
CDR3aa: CASSTPTSPYEQYF

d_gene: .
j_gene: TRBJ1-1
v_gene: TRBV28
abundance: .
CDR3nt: TGTGCCAGCAGTTCAGGGGTCTGGAACACTGAAGCTTTCTTT
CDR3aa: CASSSGVWNTEAFF

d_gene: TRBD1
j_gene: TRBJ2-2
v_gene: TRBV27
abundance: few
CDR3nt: TGTGCCAGCACCACGACGAGGGACAGGGGCGCTAACACCGGGGAGCTGTTTTTT
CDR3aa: CASTTTRDRGANTGELFF

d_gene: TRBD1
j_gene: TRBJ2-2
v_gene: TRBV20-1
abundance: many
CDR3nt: TGCAGTGCTATACCCCCCAGGGGGGGGGAGCTGTTTTTT
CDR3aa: CSAIPPRGGELFF

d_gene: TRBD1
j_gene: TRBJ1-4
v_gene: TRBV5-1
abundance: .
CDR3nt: TGCGCCAGCAGCTTGGGACAGGGGGCCCGAGGAAATGAAAAACTGTTTTTT
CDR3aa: CASSLGQGARGNEKLFF

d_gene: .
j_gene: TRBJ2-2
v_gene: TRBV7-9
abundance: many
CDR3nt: TGTGCCAGCAGCTCGGGGACCTACACCGGGGAGCTGTTTTTT
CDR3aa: CASSSGTYTGELFF

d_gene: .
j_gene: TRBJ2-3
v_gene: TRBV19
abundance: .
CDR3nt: TGTGCCAGTAGCCCTAGCAGAACTTTATTAGATACGCAGTATTTT
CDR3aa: CASSPSRTLLDTQYF

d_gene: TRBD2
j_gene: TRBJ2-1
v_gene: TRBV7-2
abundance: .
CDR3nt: TGTGCCAGCAGCTTACTAGCGGGAGGGGTATACAATGAGCAGTTCTTC
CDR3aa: CASSLLAGGVYNEQFF

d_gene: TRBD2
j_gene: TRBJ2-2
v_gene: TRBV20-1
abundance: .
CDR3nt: TGCAGTGCTAGGGATATAGCGGGAGGGCCCTCCTTCACCGGGGAGCTGTTTTTT
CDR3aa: CSARDIAGGPSFTGELFF

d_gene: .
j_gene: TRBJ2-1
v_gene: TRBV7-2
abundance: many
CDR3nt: TGTGCCAGCAGCTCGGAGCTTTACAATGAGCAGTTCTTC
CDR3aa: CASSSELYNEQFF

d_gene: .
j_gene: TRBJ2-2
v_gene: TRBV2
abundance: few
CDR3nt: TGTGCCAGCAGGGCCGGGACCACCGGGGAGCTGTTTTTT
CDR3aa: CASRAGTTGELFF

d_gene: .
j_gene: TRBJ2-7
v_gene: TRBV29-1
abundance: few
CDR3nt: TGCAGCGTCATACAGAGAACTTCTAGCTACGAGCAGTACTTC
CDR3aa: CSVIQRTSSYEQYF

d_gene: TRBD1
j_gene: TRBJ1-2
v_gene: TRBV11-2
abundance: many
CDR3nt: TGTGCCAGCAGTCTCGGGACAGGGGCCTATGGCTACACCTTC
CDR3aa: CASSLGTGAYGYTF

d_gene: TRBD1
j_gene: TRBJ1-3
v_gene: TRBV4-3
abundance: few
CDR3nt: TGCGCCAGCAGCCAAGCCACCTTCGACAGGGAACTAGGAAACACCATATATTTT
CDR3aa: CASSQATFDRELGNTIYF

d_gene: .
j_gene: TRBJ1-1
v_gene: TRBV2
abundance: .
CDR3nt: TGTGCCAGCAAGAGGCGAGAGGTTATGAACACTGAAGCTTTCTTT
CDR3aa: CASKRREVMNTEAFF

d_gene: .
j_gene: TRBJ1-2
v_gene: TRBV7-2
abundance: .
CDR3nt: TGTGCCAGCAGCGAGCGGGTGGCGGGAGGCCGGACGGGAGAGTATGGCTACACCTTC
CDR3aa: CASSERVAGGRTGEYGYTF

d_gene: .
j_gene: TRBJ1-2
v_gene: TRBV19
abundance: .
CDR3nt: TGTGCCAGTAGTATTCGTCGACAGGCTCTCGCCTATGGCTACACCTTC
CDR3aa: CASSIRRQALAYGYTF

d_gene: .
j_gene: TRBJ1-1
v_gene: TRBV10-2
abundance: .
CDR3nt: TGCGCCAGCAGTGAGTCCTCGGGACGGGGCTACTTT
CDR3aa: CASSESSGRGYF

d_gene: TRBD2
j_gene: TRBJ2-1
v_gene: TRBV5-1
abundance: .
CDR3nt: TGCGCCAGCAGCCTGGGGGCAGGGACTAGCGGTTACAATGAGCAGTTCTTC
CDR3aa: CASSLGAGTSGYNEQFF

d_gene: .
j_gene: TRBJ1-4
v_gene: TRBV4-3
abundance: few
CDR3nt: TGCGCCAGCAGCCAAGAGGGGGACTGGTCAACTAATGAAAAACTGTTTTTT
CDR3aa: CASSQEGDWSTNEKLFF

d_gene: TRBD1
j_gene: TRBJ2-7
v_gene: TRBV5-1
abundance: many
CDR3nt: TGCGCCAGCAGCTTGCGAACAGGGGGCGAGCAGTACTTC
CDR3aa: CASSLRTGGEQYF

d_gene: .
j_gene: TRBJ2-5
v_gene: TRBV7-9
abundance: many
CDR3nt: TGTGCCAGCAGCTTATCCGGGATCGAGACCCAGTACTTC
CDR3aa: CASSLSGIETQYF

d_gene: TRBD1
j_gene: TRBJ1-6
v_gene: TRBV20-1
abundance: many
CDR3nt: TGCAGTGCTAGGTGGGACAGGGAGGGCATCAATTCACCCCTCCACTTT
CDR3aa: CSARWDREGINSPLHF

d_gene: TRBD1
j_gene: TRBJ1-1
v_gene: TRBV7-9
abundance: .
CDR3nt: TGTGCCAGCAGTTCGAGGGGTGTCAGGGGGGAGAGAACTGAAGCTTTCTTT
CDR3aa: CASSSRGVRGERTEAFF

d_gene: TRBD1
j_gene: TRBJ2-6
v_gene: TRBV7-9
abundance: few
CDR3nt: TGTGCCAGCAGCTTCGCCGGGACAGGCGGCTCTGGGGCCAACGTCCTGACTTTC
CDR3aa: CASSFAGTGGSGANVLTF

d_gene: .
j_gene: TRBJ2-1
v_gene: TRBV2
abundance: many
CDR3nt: TGTGCCAGTGAGACAGAGGACAATGAGCAGTTCTTC
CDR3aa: CASETEDNEQFF

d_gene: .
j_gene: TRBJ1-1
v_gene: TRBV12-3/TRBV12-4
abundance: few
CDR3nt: TGTGCCAGCAGGGTCGGGGGGGCGAACACTGAAGCTTTCTTT
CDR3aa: CASRVGGANTEAFF